This TCR gamma chain comes out of a study of gammadelta T cells in human blood. By share, this clone counts as hyperexpanded. The antigen is not known. TCRdb called clones anew from the RT-PCR reads with CATT. The repertoire table contains roughly 100 gamma-chain clones. Study-wide results and limits: Microbial exposure reportedly appeared to drive polyclonal expansion of innate gamma-delta T cells right after birth.

The CDR3 extends over 13 amino acids. The J segment lost 4 bases and the V segment lost 0 bases, leaving 3 bases of the junction unmatched. Germline-derived CDR1 and CDR2 are EGSNGY and YDSYNSKV. Sequenced input: non-Vgamma9Vdelta2 gamma-delta T cells from infant blood. The sequence came from a human donor. J is TRGJ1 or TRGJ2 and V is TRGV2. Here the CDR3 DNA reads TGTGCCACCTGGGACGGGCGGTATTATAAGAAACTCTTT. This sequence encodes CATWDGRYYKKLF.